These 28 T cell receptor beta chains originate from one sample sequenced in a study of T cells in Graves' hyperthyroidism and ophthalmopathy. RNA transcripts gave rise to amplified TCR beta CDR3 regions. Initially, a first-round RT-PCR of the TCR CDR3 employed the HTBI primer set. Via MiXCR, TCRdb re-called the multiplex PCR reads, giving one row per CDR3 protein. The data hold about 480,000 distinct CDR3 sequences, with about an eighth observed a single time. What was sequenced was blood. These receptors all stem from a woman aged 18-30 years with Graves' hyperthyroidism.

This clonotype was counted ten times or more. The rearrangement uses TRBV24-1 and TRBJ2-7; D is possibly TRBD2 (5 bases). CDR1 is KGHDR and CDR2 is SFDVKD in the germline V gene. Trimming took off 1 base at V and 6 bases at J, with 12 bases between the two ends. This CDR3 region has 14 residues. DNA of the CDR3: TGTGCCACCAGTGATTTCGGGAATCTGGGCGAGCAGTACTTC. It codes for CATSDFGNLGEQYF.

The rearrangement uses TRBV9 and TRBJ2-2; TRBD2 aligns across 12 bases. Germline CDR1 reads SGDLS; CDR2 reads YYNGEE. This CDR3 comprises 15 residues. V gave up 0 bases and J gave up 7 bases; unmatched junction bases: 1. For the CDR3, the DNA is TGTGCCAGCAGCGTAGGACTAGCGGGGGACGGGGAGCTGTTTTTT. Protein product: CASSVGLAGDGELFF.

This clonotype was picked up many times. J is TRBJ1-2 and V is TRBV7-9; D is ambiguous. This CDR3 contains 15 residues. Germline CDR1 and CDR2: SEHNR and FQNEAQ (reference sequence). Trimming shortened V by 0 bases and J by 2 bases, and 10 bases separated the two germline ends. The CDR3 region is CASSLATTGNYGYTF. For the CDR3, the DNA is TGTGCCAGCAGCTTAGCAACGACGGGGAACTATGGCTACACCTTC.

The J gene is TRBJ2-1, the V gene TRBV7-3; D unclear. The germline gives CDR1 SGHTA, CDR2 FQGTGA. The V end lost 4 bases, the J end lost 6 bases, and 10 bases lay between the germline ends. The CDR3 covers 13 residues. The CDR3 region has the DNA TGTGCCAGCAGCTCAACCTACTTCAATGAGCAGTTCTTC. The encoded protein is CASSSTYFNEQFF. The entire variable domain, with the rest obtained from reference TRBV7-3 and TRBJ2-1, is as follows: GAGVSQTPSNKVTEKGKYVELRCDPISGHTALYWYRQSLGQGPEFLIYFQGTGAADDSGLPNDRFFAVRPEGSVSTLKIQRTERGDSAVYLCASSSTYFNEQFFGPGTRLTVL.

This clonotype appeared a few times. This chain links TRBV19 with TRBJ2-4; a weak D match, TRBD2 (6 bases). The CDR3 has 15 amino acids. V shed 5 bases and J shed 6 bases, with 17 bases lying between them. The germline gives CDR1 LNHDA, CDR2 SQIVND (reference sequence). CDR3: CASSVGPTRGNIQYF. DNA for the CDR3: TGTGCCAGTAGTGTGGGCCCCACGCGGGGAAACATTCAGTACTTC.

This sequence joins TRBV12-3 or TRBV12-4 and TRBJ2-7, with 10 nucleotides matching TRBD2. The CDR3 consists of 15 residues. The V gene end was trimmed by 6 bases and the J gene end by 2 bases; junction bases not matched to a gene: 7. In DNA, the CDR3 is TGTGCCAGCAGGACCGGGACTAGCGTGACCTACGAGCAGTACTTC. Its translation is CASRTGTSVTYEQYF.

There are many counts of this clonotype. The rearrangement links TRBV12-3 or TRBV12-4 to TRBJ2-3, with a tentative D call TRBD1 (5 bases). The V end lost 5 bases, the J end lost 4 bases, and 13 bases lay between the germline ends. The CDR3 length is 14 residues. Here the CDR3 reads CASSESTGSDTQYF. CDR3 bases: TGTGCCAGCAGTGAATCAACAGGATCAGATACGCAGTATTTT.

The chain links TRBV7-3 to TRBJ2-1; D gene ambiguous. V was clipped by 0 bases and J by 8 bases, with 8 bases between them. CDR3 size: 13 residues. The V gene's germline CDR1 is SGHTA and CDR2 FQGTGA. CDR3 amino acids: CASSLTGMDEQFF. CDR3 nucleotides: TGTGCCAGCAGCTTAACAGGGATGGATGAGCAGTTCTTC. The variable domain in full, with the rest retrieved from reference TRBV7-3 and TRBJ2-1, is GAGVSQTPSNKVTEKGKYVELRCDPISGHTALYWYRQSLGQGPEFLIYFQGTGAADDSGLPNDRFFAVRPEGSVSTLKIQRTERGDSAVYLCASSLTGMDEQFFGPGTRLTVL.

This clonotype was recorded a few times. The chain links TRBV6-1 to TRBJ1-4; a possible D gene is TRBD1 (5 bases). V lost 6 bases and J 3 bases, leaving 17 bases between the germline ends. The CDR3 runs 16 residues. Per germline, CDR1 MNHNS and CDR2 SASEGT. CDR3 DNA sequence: TGTGCCAGCAGCGCTGGACATTCTGGGCCTAATGAAAAACTGTTTTTT. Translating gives CASSAGHSGPNEKLFF.

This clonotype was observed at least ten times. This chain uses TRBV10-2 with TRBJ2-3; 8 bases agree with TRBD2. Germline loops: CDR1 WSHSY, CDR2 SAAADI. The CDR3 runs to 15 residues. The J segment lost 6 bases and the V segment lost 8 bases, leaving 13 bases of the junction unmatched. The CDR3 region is CASSPRAGVIDTQYF. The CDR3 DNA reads TGCGCCAGCTCCCCTCGAGCGGGAGTGATTGATACGCAGTATTTT.

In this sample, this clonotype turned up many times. CDR3 sequence reads: CSGWGNTEAFF. CDR3 DNA: TGCAGTGGGTGGGGAAACACTGAAGCTTTCTTT. The chain is built from TRBV20-1 and TRBJ1-1; no clear D gene. The V and J ends lost 7 bases and 2 bases respectively, with 8 bases between them. Germline assignment: CDR1 DFQATT and CDR2 SNEGSKA (reference sequence). This CDR3 contains 11 residues.

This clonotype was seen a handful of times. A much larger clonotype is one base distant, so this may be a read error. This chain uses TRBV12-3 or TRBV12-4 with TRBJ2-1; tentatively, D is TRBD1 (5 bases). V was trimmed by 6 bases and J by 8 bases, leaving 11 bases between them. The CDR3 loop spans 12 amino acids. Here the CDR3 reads CASRSRDYEQFF. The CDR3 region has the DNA TGTGCCAGCAGAAGCAGGGATTATGAGCAGTTCTTC.

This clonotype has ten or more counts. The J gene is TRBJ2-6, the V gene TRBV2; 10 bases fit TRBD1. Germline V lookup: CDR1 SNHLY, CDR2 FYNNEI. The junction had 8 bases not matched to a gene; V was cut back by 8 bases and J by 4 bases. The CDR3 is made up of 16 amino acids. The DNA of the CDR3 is TGTGCCAGCGTGGACAGGGGGTCAACAGGGGCCAACGTCCTGACTTTC. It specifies CASVDRGSTGANVLTF. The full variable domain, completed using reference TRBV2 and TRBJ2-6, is EPEVTQTPSHQVTQMGQEVILRCVPISNHLYFYWYRQILGQKVEFLVSFYNNEISEKSEIFDDQFSVERPDGSNFTLKIRSTKLEDSAMYFCASVDRGSTGANVLTFGAGSRLTVL.

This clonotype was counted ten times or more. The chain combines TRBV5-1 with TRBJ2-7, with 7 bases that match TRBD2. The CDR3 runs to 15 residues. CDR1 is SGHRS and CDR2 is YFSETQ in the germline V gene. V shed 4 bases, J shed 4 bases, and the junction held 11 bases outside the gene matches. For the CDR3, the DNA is TGCGCCAGCAGCGTCGGGGGTAGCGGGCGGTACGAGCAGTACTTC. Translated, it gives CASSVGGSGRYEQYF.

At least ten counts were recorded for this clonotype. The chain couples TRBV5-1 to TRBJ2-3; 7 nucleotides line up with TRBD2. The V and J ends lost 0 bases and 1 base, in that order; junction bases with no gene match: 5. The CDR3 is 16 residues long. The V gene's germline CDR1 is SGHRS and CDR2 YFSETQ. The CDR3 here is CASSLVGAGGTDTQYF. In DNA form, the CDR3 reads TGCGCCAGCAGCTTGGTGGGCGCGGGAGGCACAGATACGCAGTATTTT. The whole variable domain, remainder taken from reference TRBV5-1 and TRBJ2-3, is KAGVTQTPRYLIKTRGQQVTLSCSPISGHRSVSWYQQTPGQGLQFLFEYFSETQRNKGNFPGRFSGRQFSNSRSEMNVSTLELGDSALYLCASSLVGAGGTDTQYFGPGTRLTVL.

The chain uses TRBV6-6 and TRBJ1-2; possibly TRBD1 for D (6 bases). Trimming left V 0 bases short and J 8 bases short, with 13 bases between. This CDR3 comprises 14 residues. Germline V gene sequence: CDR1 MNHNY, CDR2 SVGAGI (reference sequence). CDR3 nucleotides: TGTGCCAGCAGTTACTCGGACAGCTCTCTCGGCTACACCTTC. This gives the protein CASSYSDSSLGYTF.

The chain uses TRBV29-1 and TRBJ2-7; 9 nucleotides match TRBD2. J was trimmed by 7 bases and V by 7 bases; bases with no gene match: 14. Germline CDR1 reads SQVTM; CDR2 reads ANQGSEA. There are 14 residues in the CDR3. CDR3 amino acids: CSAAGGLRPGEQYF. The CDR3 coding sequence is TGCAGCGCAGCGGGGGGTCTACGACCGGGGGAGCAGTACTTC.

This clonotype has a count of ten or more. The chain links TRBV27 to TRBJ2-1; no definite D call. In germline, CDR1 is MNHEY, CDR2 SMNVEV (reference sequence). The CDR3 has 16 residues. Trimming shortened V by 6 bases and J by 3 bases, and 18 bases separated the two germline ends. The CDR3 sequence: CASRGLGGIGYNEQFF. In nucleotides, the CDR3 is TGTGCCAGCAGGGGGTTGGGTGGGATTGGCTACAATGAGCAGTTCTTC.

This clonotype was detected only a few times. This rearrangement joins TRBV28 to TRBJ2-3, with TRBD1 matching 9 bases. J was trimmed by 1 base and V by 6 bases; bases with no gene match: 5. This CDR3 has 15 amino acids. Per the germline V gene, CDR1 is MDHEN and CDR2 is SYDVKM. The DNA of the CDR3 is TGTGCCAGCAGCAAGGACAGGGGAGGCACAGATACGCAGTATTTT. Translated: CASSKDRGGTDTQYF.

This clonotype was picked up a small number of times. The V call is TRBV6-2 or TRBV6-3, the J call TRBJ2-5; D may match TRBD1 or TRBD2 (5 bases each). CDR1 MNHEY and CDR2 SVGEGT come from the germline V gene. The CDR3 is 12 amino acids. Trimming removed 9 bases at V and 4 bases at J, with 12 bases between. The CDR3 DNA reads TGTGCCAGGGGGGAAGGGACAGAGACCCAGTACTTC. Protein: CARGEGTETQYF.

The CDR3 loop reads CASSPGGWERNIQYF. The CDR3 nucleotides are TGTGCCAGCAGCCCGGGGGGCTGGGAGAGGAACATTCAGTACTTC. This chain uses TRBV7-9 with TRBJ2-4; a possible D gene is TRBD2 (7 bases). V lost 5 bases and J lost 7, with 18 bases in between. In germline, CDR1 is SEHNR, CDR2 FQNEAQ (reference sequence). The CDR3 has 15 amino acids.

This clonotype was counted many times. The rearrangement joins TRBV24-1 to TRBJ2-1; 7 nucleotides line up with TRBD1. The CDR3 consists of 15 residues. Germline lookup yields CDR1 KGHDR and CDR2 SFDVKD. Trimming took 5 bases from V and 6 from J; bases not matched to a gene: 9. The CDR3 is CATSGGRGQSNEQFF. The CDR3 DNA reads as TGTGCCACCAGTGGGGGAAGGGGACAGAGCAATGAGCAGTTCTTC.

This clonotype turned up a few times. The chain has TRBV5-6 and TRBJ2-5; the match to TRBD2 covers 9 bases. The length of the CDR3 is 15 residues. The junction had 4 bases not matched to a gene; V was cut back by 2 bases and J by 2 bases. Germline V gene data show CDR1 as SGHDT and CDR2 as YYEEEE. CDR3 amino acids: CASSFRTSAQETQYF. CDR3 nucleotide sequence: TGTGCCAGCAGCTTCCGGACTAGCGCGCAAGAGACCCAGTACTTC.

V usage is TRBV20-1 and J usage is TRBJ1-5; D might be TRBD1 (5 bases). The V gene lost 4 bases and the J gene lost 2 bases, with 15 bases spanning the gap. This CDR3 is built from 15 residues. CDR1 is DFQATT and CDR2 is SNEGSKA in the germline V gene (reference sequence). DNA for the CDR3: TGCAGTGCTATGGGGGACCGTAGGGGCAATCAGCCCCAGCATTTT. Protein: CSAMGDRRGNQPQHF.

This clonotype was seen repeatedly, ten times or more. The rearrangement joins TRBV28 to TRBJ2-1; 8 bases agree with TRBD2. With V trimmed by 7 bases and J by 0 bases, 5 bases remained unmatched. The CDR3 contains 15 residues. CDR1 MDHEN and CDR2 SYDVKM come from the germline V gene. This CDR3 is CASTPGTSSYNEQFF. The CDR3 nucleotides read TGTGCCAGCACACCAGGGACTAGCTCCTACAATGAGCAGTTCTTC. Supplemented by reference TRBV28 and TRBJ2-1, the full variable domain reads DVKVTQSSRYLVKRTGEKVFLECVQDMDHENMFWYRQDPGLGLRLIYFSYDVKMKEKGDIPEGYSVSREKKERFSLILESASTNQTSMYLCASTPGTSSYNEQFFGPGTRLTVL.

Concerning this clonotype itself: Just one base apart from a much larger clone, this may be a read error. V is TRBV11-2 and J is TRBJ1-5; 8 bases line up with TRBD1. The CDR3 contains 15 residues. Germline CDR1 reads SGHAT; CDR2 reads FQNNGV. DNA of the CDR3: TGTACCAGCAGCTTAGACCAGGGACAGGTTCAGCCCCAGCATTTT. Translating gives CTSSLDQGQVQPQHF.

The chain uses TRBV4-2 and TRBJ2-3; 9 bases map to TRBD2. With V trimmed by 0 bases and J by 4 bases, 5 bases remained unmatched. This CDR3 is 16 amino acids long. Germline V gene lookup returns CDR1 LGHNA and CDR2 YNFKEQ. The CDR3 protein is CASSQEAGGPADTQYF. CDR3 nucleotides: TGTGCCAGCAGCCAAGAGGCGGGAGGGCCTGCAGATACGCAGTATTTT.

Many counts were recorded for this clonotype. The CDR3 protein is CASALQAENQPQHF. CDR3 bases: TGTGCCAGCGCACTTCAGGCGGAGAATCAGCCCCAGCATTTT. V and J are TRBV18 and TRBJ1-5; D is undetermined. The CDR3 totals 14 residues. V was trimmed by 8 bases and J by 4 bases, leaving 15 bases between them. Looked up from germline, CDR1 is KGHSH and CDR2 is LQKENI.